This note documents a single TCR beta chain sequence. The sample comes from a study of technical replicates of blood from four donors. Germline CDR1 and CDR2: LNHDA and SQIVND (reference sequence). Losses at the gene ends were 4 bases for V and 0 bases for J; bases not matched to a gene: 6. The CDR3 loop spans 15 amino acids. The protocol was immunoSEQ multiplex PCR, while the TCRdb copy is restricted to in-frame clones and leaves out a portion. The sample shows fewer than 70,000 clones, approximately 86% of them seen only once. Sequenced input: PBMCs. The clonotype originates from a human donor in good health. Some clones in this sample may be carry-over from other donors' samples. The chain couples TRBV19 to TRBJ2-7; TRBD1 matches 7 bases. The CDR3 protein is CASSNTGTASYEQYF. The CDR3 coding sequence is TGTGCCAGTAGTAACACCGGGACAGCCTCCTACGAGCAGTACTTC.